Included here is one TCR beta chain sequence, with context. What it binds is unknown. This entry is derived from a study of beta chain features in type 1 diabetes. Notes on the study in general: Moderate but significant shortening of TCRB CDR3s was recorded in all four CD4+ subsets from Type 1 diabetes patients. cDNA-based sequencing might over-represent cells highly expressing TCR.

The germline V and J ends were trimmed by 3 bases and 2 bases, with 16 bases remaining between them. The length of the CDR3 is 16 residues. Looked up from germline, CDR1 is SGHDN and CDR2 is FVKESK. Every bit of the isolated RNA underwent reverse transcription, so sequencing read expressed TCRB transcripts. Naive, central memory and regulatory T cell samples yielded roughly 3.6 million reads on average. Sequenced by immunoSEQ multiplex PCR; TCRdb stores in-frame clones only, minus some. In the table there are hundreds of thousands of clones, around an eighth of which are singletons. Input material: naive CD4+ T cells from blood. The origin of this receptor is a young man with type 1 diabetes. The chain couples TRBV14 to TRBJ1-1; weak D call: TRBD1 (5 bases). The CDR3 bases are TGTGCCAGCAGCCAGGGTATTAAGACAGTTAACACTGAAGCTTTCTTT. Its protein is CASSQGIKTVNTEAFF.